This TCR beta chain was observed in a study of cytomegalovirus exposure and HLA in healthy donors (dated by TCRdb to the late 2010s). For the study in its entirety: In an earlier analysis of several hundred of the donors, under 300 Gb of sequence data and approximately 120 million unique TCR beta sequences from about 180 million T cells were reported. An early release covering about 600 HLA-typed donors comprised approximately 300 gigabases of sequencing data and roughly 86 million unique TCR sequences. The genetic ancestry cluster associated with self-reported Caucasian donors included about four fifths of the 350 to 500 genotyped donors. The study aimed to test whether signatures of past pathogen exposure could be identified by cataloging public T cell receptors. The study used immunosequencing to profile the T cell repertoires of some 600 subjects and linked those repertoires to cytomegalovirus serostatus. A separate validation cohort of some 130 different subjects was used in addition to the 666-subject first cohort. To predict cytomegalovirus infection status, the study brought together high-throughput TCR immunosequencing, statistical association of individual TCRs with disease status, and machine learning. A later analysis re-examined previously published TCR beta repertoires from 600 to 700 donors and added high-resolution HLA genotyping to investigate patterns of TCR occurrence. Rather than drawing on any new phenotypic data, the later analysis identified candidate immune exposures from TCR beta sequences and the way those sequences occurred across donors. An earlier analysis of about 600 of the donors used high-throughput TCR beta sequencing to judge whether each TCR beta V gene segment behaved as functional or pseudogenic. Alongside the repertoire data, information on donor age, sex, ethnicity and CMV serostatus was compiled. A later genetic analysis used genome-wide SNP genotypes for about three fifths of the 666 donors, treating that subset as a discovery cohort. All discovery cohort repertoires had been generated on a single sequencing platform. HLA typing covered class I and class II loci at four-digit resolution. The number of typed donors differed by locus: about 620-640 for A, B, C, DRB1 and DQB1; approximately 540 for DQA1; 600 to 610 for DPA1; and around 470 for DPB1. About five DR-DQ haplotypes were handled as single units for association and clustering, since linkage in the cohort was strong. On average, roughly 250,000 unique TCR beta nucleotide sequences were sequenced per donor among more than 350 genotyped donors of the cohort, with roughly 20% of those sequences being non-productive. The paper as a whole reports these results and caveats: Cytomegalovirus status was reported to be diagnosed by the classifier with high specificity and sensitivity in both the original and validation cohorts. Some IMGT-functional V segments, including TRBV6-2 and TRBV6-3, could not be told apart with the 87-base-pair reads, so those segments were excluded. Assigning TCR associations to individual alleles was difficult when HLA alleles, especially DR and DQ, strongly co-occurred. The sequencing pipeline was judged likely to have produced a cluster of highly shared sequence variants as a technical artifact. The only immune exposure information available for the cohort was CMV serostatus. Most TCR sequences were seen in very few donors, while some public TCRs were found in many individuals. A further reported finding was that TCR beta sequences accurately predicted the HLA-A and HLA-B alleles for most subjects in the first cohort. In a later analysis, most CMV-associated TCR beta chains were found to appear HLA-restricted, with HLA associations seemingly driven largely by CMV exposure. A later genetic analysis associated a missense DCLRE1C variant with V-gene and J-gene trimming of TCR beta chains, and an independent cohort replicated the association. The study gave a list of some 150 TCR beta chains associated with cytomegalovirus. According to a later analysis, parvovirus B19, influenza, CMV and Epstein-Barr virus appeared linked to several top co-occurrence clusters. In an earlier analysis of approximately 590 of the donors, most TCR beta V segments appeared in productive rearrangements about 87% or about 30% of the time, broadly matching IMGT annotations. Roughly uniform sequencing depth across donors was assumed in presence/absence analyses, although this assumption may not hold. The earlier analysis of approximately 590 of the donors excluded some 15 rarely observed V segments, including chromosome 9 orphons, because counts were too low. According to a later analysis, TCR association rates differed among HLA loci, with DRB1 alleles showing the most associated TCRs and HLA-C alleles showing the fewest. In this cohort, only TCR beta chains were sequenced, and detectable features were limited by the absence of alpha or paired-chain data. A later analysis associated about 17,000 TCR beta sequences with specific HLA alleles at a false discovery rate of 0.05. Compared with the roughly 700-donor mean, donors in an Asian-associated ancestry cluster had fewer N-insertions in productive TCRs, according to a later genetic analysis. In a later analysis, HLA-associated TCR beta chains were found to be more clonally expanded and to have lower generation probabilities than equally common non-associated chains. Because some donors lacked HLA typing at each locus, the association tests relied only on the typed subset. Correlated functional status among segregating V segments might reflect linkage disequilibrium, but an unknown experimental factor could not be ruled out. It was suggested by the authors that the approach could potentially be generalized to other disease states and immunological phenotypes. In vitro tests confirmed that a few of the cytomegalovirus-associated TCR beta chains recognize cytomegalovirus antigens.

About this clone: The antigen it binds to is not known. No qualities accompany the bases; no much larger clone lies one base away.

Libraries came from the immunoSEQ multiplex PCR assay. For the multiplex PCR, a mixture combining 60 forward primers for TCR Vbeta segments and 13 reverse primers for TCR Jbeta segments was used. The CDR3 region of rearranged TCR beta genes was amplified from genomic DNA with a multiplex PCR assay. Amplified TCR beta libraries were sequenced as 87-base-pair reads on the Illumina HiSeq System. The authors processed their data as follows. A later analysis counted approximately 84 million unique TCR beta chains across the 666 repertoires, and around 9.9 million of these chains were shared by at least two donors. To remove PCR and sequencing errors, raw reads were error-corrected and collapsed into unique sequences using a nearest-neighbor algorithm that merged closely related sequences. V, D and J gene segments were assigned by aligning CDR3 sequences to IMGT reference sequences. For a sequence to be retained, at least a six-nucleotide match to both a V gene segment and a J gene segment was required. A rearrangement was called productive if the CDR3 had no stop codons and remained in frame with V and J, and every other rearrangement was called non-productive. CDR3 was defined according to IMGT convention as the region running from the second conserved V-encoded cysteine to the conserved J-encoded phenylalanine. The earlier analysis of about 560 of the donors excluded any sequence lacking an unambiguous match to a single V gene segment. In an earlier analysis of several hundred of the donors, V segments were called functional above 56.7% productive rearrangements and were called segregating when the between-donor standard deviation exceeded 5%. A statistical classification framework was built for diagnosing cytomegalovirus status from the catalog of TCR beta chain sequences. V and J gene assignment, in a later analysis, came from comparing TCR nucleotide sequences with IMGT/GENE-DB human TR gene sequences. In a later analysis, CDR3 sequences and most-parsimonious VDJ recombination scenarios were assigned using the TCRdist pipeline. In a later analysis, each TCR beta chain was defined by its CDR3 amino acid sequence together with its V-gene family, and reads without a unique V-gene family were excluded. In a later analysis, 450 to 600 highly shared, low-generation-probability nucleotide sequences were removed to address suspected cross-contamination and a sequencing artifact. For each public chain, a later analysis derived a clonal expansion index from normalized ranks of inferred template counts within each repertoire. Generation probabilities in a later analysis came from a VDJ recombination model fitted to out-of-frame rearrangements, and those results were checked against IGoR. A later analysis scored TCR-TCR, TCR-HLA and TCR-CMV co-occurrence with hypergeometric tests, applying a repertoire-size bias correction to TCR pairs. A later analysis estimated false discovery rates by permuting HLA or CMV assignments 20 times. In a later analysis, co-occurring TCRs were grouped using DBSCAN, with TCRdist sequence similarity added in when clustering inside HLA-allele-positive subsets. For co-occurrence clustering, repertoires with fewer than 30,000 or more than 120,000 public chains were excluded, along with five repertoires with anomalous nucleotide sharing. TCRdb mirrors the immuneACCESS table, restricted to in-frame sequences. Some clones are absent from its copies; in checked studies, under half trace to an unresolved V gene, and the reason for the others is unknown. V and J calls and clone size are copied from that table; D and trimming were computed from the DNA. Present in this sample are about 130,000 clones, roughly 72% of which were seen just once. The ten largest clonotypes hold about 1.8% of the sample.

The cohort was made up of around 720 healthy bone marrow donors. At the time of sampling, every cohort member was nominally healthy, though immune exposures that went unrecorded were likely present. The donor was CMV seronegative and belonged to the group of over 300 seronegative cohort members. A peripheral blood sample was collected from each donor, and TCR beta sequencing was performed on peripheral blood mononuclear cells. Genomic DNA extraction from the blood cell samples was performed with the Qiagen DNeasy Blood Extraction Kit. The germline V gene encodes CDR1 WNHNN and CDR2 SYGVQD (reference sequence). From the cysteine up to the phenylalanine, the CDR3 has a length of 19 residues. Of all the DNA, just the CDR3 is kept, 57 bases in frame from base 1. V trim: 4 bases; J trim: 5 bases; unmatched bases: 11.

This sequence uses TRBV10-1 and TRBJ2-2; TRBD2 fits 15 bases in the junction. The receptor was isolated from a woman aged 45-60 years in good health and CMV-seronegative. Source material: PBMCs. The CDR3 is CASSGPGTSGRKRTGELFF. Read as DNA, the sequence is TGCGCCAGCAGTGGCCCGGGGACTAGCGGGAGGAAAAGGACCGGGGAGCTGTTTTTT.